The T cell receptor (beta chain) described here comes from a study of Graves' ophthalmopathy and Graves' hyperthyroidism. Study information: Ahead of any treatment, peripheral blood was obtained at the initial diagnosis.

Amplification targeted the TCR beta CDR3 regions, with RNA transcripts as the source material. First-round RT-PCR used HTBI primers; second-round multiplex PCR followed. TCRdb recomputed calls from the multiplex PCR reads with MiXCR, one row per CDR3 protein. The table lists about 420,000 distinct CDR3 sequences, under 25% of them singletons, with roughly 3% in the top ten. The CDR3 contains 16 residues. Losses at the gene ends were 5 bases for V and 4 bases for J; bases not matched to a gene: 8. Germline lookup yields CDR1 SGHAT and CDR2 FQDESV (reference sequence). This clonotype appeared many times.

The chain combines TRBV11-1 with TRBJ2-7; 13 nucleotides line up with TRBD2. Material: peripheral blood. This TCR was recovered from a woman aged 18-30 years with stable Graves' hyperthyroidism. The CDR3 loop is CASSGGGLAGTYEQYF. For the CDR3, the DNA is TGTGCCAGCAGCGGAGGGGGACTAGCGGGGACTTACGAGCAGTACTTC. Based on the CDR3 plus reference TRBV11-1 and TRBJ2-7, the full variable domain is EAEVAQSPRYKITEKSQAVAFWCDPISGHATLYWYRQILGQGPELLVQFQDESVVDDSQLPKDRFSAERLKGVDSTLKIQPAELGDSAMYLCASSGGGLAGTYEQYFGPGTRLTVT.